The T cell receptor beta chain described here comes from a study of CD8+CD57+ T cells in acquired aplastic anemia. As for the study in general: Sorting CD4+ and CD8+ cells gave DNA averaging about 3.1 ug. Study-level results: Both patients and controls carried the same twenty-nine CD8+ CDR3 sequences. Levels of CD8+ Simpson's diversity were not significantly distinct in patients versus controls.

Profiling that covered TCR beta VDJ and CDR3 relied on genomic DNA as its template. TCRdb called the reads again in MiXCR, with one record for every CDR3 protein. Here the sample spans under 350,000 distinct CDR3 sequences, 56% being singletons. This CDR3 spans 11 amino acids. Trimming shortened V by 7 bases and J by 3 bases, and 7 bases separated the two germline ends. A remark on this clonotype: Its target is not known. It may be a read error: a sequence one base away is much more abundant.

This TCR was recovered from a human donor with severe aplastic anemia or a healthy control (not recorded which). The chain links TRBV6-7 to TRBJ2-7; D gene ambiguous. TRBV6-7 is an ORF; its function is uncertain. Material: sorted CD4+, CD8+, or CD8+CD57+ T cells (not recorded which) from PBMCs. Written as DNA, the CDR3 is TGTGCCAGCACGGCCTTCTACGAGCAGTACGTC. Encoded protein: CASTAFYEQYV.